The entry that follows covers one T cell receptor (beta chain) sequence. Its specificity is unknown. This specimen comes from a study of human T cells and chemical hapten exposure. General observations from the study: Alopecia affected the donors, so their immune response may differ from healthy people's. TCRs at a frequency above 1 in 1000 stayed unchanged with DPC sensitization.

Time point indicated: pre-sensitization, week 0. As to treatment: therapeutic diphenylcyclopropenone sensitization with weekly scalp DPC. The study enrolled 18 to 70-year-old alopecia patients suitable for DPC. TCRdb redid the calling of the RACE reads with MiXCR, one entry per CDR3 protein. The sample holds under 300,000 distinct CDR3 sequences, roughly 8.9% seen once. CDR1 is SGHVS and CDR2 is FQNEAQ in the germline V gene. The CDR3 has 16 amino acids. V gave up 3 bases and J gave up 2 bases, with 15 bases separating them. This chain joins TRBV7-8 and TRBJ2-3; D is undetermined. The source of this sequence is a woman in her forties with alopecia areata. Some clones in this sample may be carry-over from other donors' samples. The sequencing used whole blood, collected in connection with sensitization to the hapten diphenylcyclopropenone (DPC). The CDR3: CASSLFSARITDTQYF. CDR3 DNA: TGTGCCAGCAGCTTGTTCTCGGCAAGGATCACAGATACGCAGTATTTT.